This TCR beta chain was obtained from a study of breast tumors, draining lymph nodes, adjacent tissues. Study-wide points: Luminal-like breast cancer showed significantly greater tumor-nontumor repertoire similarity than basal-like breast cancer did. Data fit most tumor T cells coming from lymph node, expanding in tumor.

This clonotype was picked up many times. Its antigen is currently unknown. The CDR3 spans 16 residues. Germline V CDR1 and CDR2: KGHDR, SFDVKD. V lost 1 base and J 4 bases, leaving 10 bases between the germline ends. Samples came from axillary lymph nodes draining the breast cancer. TCRdb called the multiplex PCR reads again in MiXCR, with one record for every CDR3 protein. The repertoire includes approximately 140,000 distinct CDR3 sequences, roughly 33% of them detected once, and around 2.5% sits in the top ten. The source of this sequence is a female donor with breast cancer. Some clones in this sample may be carry-over from other donors' samples. This chain connects TRBV24-1 to TRBJ1-6; D perhaps matches TRBD1 (5 bases). The material sequenced was axillary lymph node tissue. CDR3: CATSDLVQGYNSPLHF. Written as DNA, the CDR3 is TGTGCCACCAGTGATTTAGTCCAGGGATATAATTCACCCCTCCACTTT.